The source of this T cell receptor beta chain is a study of T-cell reconstitution after alpha-beta-depleted transplantation in children. TCRbeta library preparation incorporated unique molecular identifiers. One entry per CDR3 protein, called by TCRdb with MiXCR from the PCR reads. The sample contains about 980,000 distinct CDR3 sequences, around 30% of which appear only once. Germline loops: CDR1 DFQATT, CDR2 SNEGSKA (reference sequence). The V gene lost 8 bases and the J gene lost 8 bases, with 18 bases spanning the gap. The CDR3 loop spans 12 amino acids. Points from the study as a whole: At the one-year point after transplant, T-cell counts and TCRbeta diversity were found to come mostly from T cells that had been newly produced. At around two months after transplant, the alpha-beta T cells were reportedly derived from several hundred expanded clones that came from non-depleted graft cells.

Points on this clonotype: As yet, its antigen is unknown.

Sequencing was performed on PBMCs, mostly from graft donor cells, taken 360 days after TCRalphabeta/CD19-depleted stem cell transplant. The source is a boy under two years old who had a stem cell transplant for SCID, so the T cells may come from the graft donor. The genes are TRBV20-1 and TRBJ1-2; a possible D gene is TRBD1 (6 bases). The CDR3 DNA sequence: TGCAGTTCTTTGAAACAGGGAGGGGGCTACACCTTC. Translated: CSSLKQGGGYTF.